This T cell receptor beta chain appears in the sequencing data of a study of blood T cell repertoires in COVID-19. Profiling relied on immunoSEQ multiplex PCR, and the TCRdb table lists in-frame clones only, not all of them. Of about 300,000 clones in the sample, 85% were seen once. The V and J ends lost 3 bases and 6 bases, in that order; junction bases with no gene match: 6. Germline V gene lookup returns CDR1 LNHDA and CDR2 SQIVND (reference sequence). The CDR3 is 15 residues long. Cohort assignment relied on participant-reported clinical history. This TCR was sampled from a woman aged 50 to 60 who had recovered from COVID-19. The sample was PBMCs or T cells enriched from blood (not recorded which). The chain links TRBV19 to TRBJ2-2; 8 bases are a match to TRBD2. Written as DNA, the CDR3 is TGTGCCAGTAGTATGAGCGGGAGCAGGCCCGGGGAGCTGTTTTTT. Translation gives CASSMSGSRPGELFF.